The 2 T cell receptor beta chains presented below share a single source sample, sequenced in a study of T cell responses to AZD1222 COVID-19 vaccine. TCRdb's copy holds only in-frame clones and misses some; the assay was immunoSEQ multiplex PCR. The sample carries 90,000 to 100,000 clones, about nine tenths recorded once. The sample consisted of peripheral blood, taken 28 days after the second AZD1222 dose. These receptors were obtained from an adult who received the AZD1222 COVID-19 vaccine.

This sequence joins TRBV14 and TRBJ2-3; D is unclear. The CDR3 sequence is 12 residues long. The germline gives CDR1 SGHDN, CDR2 FVKESK. V lost 0 bases and J lost 7, with 5 bases in between. CDR3 nucleotides: TGTGCCAGCAGCCAAGATCGATATACGCAGTATTTT. It is translated as CASSQDRYTQYF.

The V call is TRBV2, the J call TRBJ1-4; D gene unclear. Germline CDR1 is SNHLY and CDR2 is FYNNEI. The CDR3 extends over 14 amino acids. V lost 8 bases and J lost 7, with 17 bases in between. CDR3 coding DNA: TGTGCCAGCGTCTGGACTCAAGCCAGTGAAAAACTGTTTTTT. This translates into CASVWTQASEKLFF.